This TCR beta chain was documented in a study of regulatory T cells in long-lasting Graves disease (dated by TCRdb to the early 2020s). In terms of the full investigation: Newly diagnosed Graves' disease patients had taken antithyroid drugs for less than 3 months. Persistent Graves' disease patients were compared with newly diagnosed Graves' disease patients by peripheral blood TCR sequencing and RNA sequencing. The study was registered as a clinical trial and conducted in China. A total of roughly 35 samples underwent TCR sequencing: about 13 from persistent and roughly 20 from newly diagnosed Graves' disease patients. What the work shows at the level of the full study, not this receptor alone: Patients with persistent disease shared more public clonotypes (about 3,000) than newly diagnosed patients did (966). Persistent disease showed preferential use of TRBV28, TRBJ1-2 and TRBJ2-5, whereas newly diagnosed disease favored TRBV20-1 and TRBJ2-1. Lower TCR Shannon entropy and fewer highly expanded clones were observed in persistent Graves' disease patients than in newly diagnosed patients, which suggested clonal expansion. Peripheral blood alone was examined, since thyroid tissue, which constituted the primary lesion, could not be accessed. Sequencing and analysis were limited to the TCR beta chain. As a limitation, the authors acknowledged that the small sample size may reduce accuracy.

V is shortened by 0 bases, J by 1 base, and the region joining them spans 7 bases. The germline V gene gives CDR1 as ENHRY and CDR2 as SYGVKD. Including cysteine and phenylalanine, the CDR3 has 14 amino acids. CDR3 DNA is the only sequence kept; it has 42 bases, read in frame from the first base. The label giving this sample's time point can be read as: newly diagnosed GD, antithyroid drugs for less than 3 months. RNA was extracted from PBMCs in TRIzol for both TCR sequencing and RNA sequencing. The diagnosis of Graves' disease was made according to American Thyroid Association guidelines. The patients came from an endocrinology department in Xi'an, China. From each patient, approximately 10 milliliters of peripheral blood was collected into an EDTA anticoagulant tube. Ficoll Paque Plus density gradient separation was used to isolate PBMCs, and no further T cell sorting was done. An Agilent 2100 Bioanalyzer and agarose gel were used to check RNA quality, while a NanoDrop 2000 measured RNA concentration.

On this clonotype itself: Its antigen has not been determined. No base quality values were provided; no much bigger clone lies one nucleotide off.

Library prep was done by multiplex PCR. Sequencer: Illumina HiSeq 4000. TCR beta libraries were built with iRepertoire HTBI primers and Arm-PCR amplification of CDR3 regions. Before sequencing, the PCR products underwent gel purification. The source study handled its data this way. Gene usage analysis of CDR3 amino acid clonotypes relied on the 60 or so TRBV and 12 to 15 TRBJ segments identified across samples. COPE and FqMerger were used to merge filtered high-quality paired reads into contigs. BLAST was used to align contigs to IMGT TRBV, TRBD and TRBJ reference genes, with CDR3 defined following IMGT. Any clonotype with a frequency above 0.1% was classified as a highly expanded clone. Shannon entropy was used to measure repertoire diversity, and the Gini coefficient was used to measure V-J evenness. Public clonotypes were defined as clonotypes shared by more than one individual. TCRdb redid the processing of the public reads, applying fastp at Q25 and MiXCR, and retained in-frame beta chains. Each record represents a unique CDR3 protein, reported with the most common genes and DNA among its rows. These V and J calls originate from TCRdb's pipeline instead of the authors' own analysis. The table for this sample lists 350,000 to 550,000 distinct CDR3 sequences; around 13% of them were counted only once. Together, the top ten hold around a sixth of the sample.

These sequences were also reported in another study, on T cells in Graves' hyperthyroidism and ophthalmopathy. The second source states: Graves' hyperthyroidism was defined as stable when no progression to ophthalmopathy occurred over 18 months of follow-up. Hyperthyroidism patients were newly diagnosed, had a disease duration of under 2 months, and were aged 18 to 65 years. Any patient with an uncontrolled infection, another autoimmune disease, pregnancy or lactation was excluded. Diagnoses were established on the basis of clinical symptoms, serum thyroxine and TRAb, thyroid ultrasound, and orbital computed tomography. For the first round of RT-PCR on the TCR CDR3, the HTBI primer set was used together with the Qiagen OneStep RT-PCR kit. Blood samples also contained most of the expanded thyroid clonotypes (frequency above 0.001), which suggests that blood repertoires may reflect thyroid immune responses. A model built on a 13 V-J signature distinguished ophthalmopathy from stable hyperthyroidism, reaching roughly 88% sensitivity and 81.08% specificity in cross-validation and 80%/75% in testing. During validation, the model predicted progression to ophthalmopathy a median of approximately 6 months ahead of onset, with almost 71% sensitivity and about 72% specificity. To identify TCR V-J signatures that set the groups apart, the researchers used a discovery cohort of 100 patients, made up of fewer than 50 with Graves' ophthalmopathy and around 58 with stable Graves' hyperthyroidism. Whether ophthalmopathy could be predicted prospectively was tested in an independent validation cohort made up of some 20 hyperthyroidism patients plus 17 patients who later progressed to ophthalmopathy. The approximately 98 discovery patients were randomly divided into training and test sets at a 7:3 ratio. In several Graves' hyperthyroidism patients, the study also compared T-cell repertoires from thyroid tissue with T-cell repertoires from blood. Once sampling was done, hyperthyroidism patients were given methimazole at a starting dose of 30 mg daily, whereas ophthalmopathy patients were given high-dose intravenous methylprednisolone. A second multiplex PCR round built the libraries, followed by size selection and purification. Libraries were sequenced paired-end with 100 bp reads on an Illumina HiSeq2000. Raw data were processed with SOAPnuke, discarding reads with adapters, uncalled bases, mean Phred below 15, or no exact constant-primer or identifier match. High-quality paired reads were merged using COPE v1.2.5, and each unique nucleotide sequence was defined as a clonotype. Clonotypes were aligned to IMGT TRBV, TRBD and TRBJ reference segments using MiTCR v1.1. Analysis was restricted to V-J combinations with a frequency above 0.0001, which covered 99.2% of repertoires. The TCS score was defined as the ratio of F50 (clonal expansion) to E x V (chaos), calculated using BLOSUM62-based TCRdist between CDR3 peptides within each V-J. Welch's t-statistics and random forest reduced 450 to 600 V-J features to 13, which were used in a naive Bayes classifier (R e1071). Sample size was not statistically predetermined, and investigators were not blinded to group allocation. TCR Vbeta CDR3 sequencing of approximately 140 peripheral blood samples (under 45 ophthalmopathy, around 80 hyperthyroidism and roughly 17 progressor patients) is reported in the paper.

This sequence originates from a woman aged 50 to 60 with Graves disease. Donor details come from another sample of the same person, matched by shared clones. The rearranged segments are TRBV10-3 and TRBJ2-7, with TRBD2 perhaps the D gene, on 6 matching bases. The sample here was peripheral blood mononuclear cells (PBMCs), taken at new diagnosis, from a patient treated with antithyroid drugs. The CDR3 protein sequence reads: CAISESGGSYEQYF. In nucleotide form, the sequence is TGTGCCATCAGTGAGTCGGGGGGATCCTACGAGCAGTACTTC.